The entry that follows covers one TCR beta chain sequence. The specificity of this receptor is unknown. It has no much larger one-base neighbor in the sample; base qualities were not kept. For TCRbeta CDR3 sequencing, genomic DNA from the sorted cells was extracted using the QIAGEN DNeasy Blood and Tissue Kit. High-throughput TCRbeta CDR3 sequencing, including PCR amplification with bias correction and internal controls, was performed commercially through immunoSEQ. The study's processing was this. Unique productive TCRbeta sequences were defined by CDR3 nucleotide sequence where primers matched, otherwise by CDR3 amino acid sequence with Vbeta and Jbeta genes. To correct sorting error, sequences shared between sorted populations at a frequency ratio of 2:1 or less were removed; the rest were assigned to the higher population. A sequence counted as donor-reactive if, in CFSE-low cells, the sequence had a frequency of at least 0.01% and was expanded at least 5-fold compared with unstimulated cells. Repertoire divergence was quantified by Jensen-Shannon divergence calculated from the top 100 TCRbeta sequences ranked by frequency. For samples with multiple sequencing runs, sorting error was corrected separately for each run before the runs were pooled. The table was pulled from immuneACCESS by TCRdb, which kept in-frame rearrangements only. Such tables lose some clones; where checked, under half of the loss comes from unresolved V genes, and the rest has no known cause. V, J and clone size are taken as reported in that table, and D and trimming were inferred from the DNA itself. This sample comprises 80,000 or so clones, roughly nine tenths of them detected only once. The leading ten clones occupy roughly 1.6% of the sample.

These data originate in a study of Tregs in tolerant kidney transplant recipients (dated by TCRdb to the late 2010s). For the wider study: Before combined kidney and bone marrow transplantation, this study identified donor-specific regulatory T cells using TCRbeta sequencing and then followed those same cells after transplant. Here is what the overall study found, with its caveats: Biological reproducibility was not directly assessed, although technical replication error appeared to be minimal. Expanding Tregs with activated donor B cells appeared to identify the most biologically relevant and donor-specific TCRbeta repertoire. In tolerant patients, donor-specific Tregs expanded more than Tregs overall, which suggests antigen-driven rather than nonspecific expansion. Because the PCR primers were changed over time for some patients, nucleotide-level comparison could not be performed across the samples from those patients. The study was limited by small patient numbers, and the findings need validation in larger populations and under other immunosuppression protocols.

The transplants used related donors with nonmyeloablative bone marrow transplantation, and mixed chimerism in the human trials was transient. Unstimulated Tregs (CD4+CD25+CD127-), CD4+ non-Tregs (CD4+CD25-), CD4 and CD8 cells were FACS-sorted from thawed PBMCs. 4 combined kidney and bone marrow transplant recipients from the ITN036ST trial were included as patients, and samples were available only from these trial subjects. Healthy control blood was processed to PBMCs by Ficoll density gradient and cryopreserved, and patient PBMCs were collected before and after transplant. The V end loses 2 bases and the J end loses 5 bases, and a stretch of 14 bases separates them. According to the germline V gene, CDR1 reads SGHTS and CDR2 reads YDEGEE. CDR3 length: 15 amino acids, cysteine to phenylalanine. Just the 45-base CDR3 DNA is kept, in frame starting at base 1.

This material consisted of CD4+ T cells from blood (PBMCs), taken 24 months after the transplant. Recombination connected TRBV5-8 to TRBJ1-5; the D gene assignment is ambiguous. The TCR was taken from a human patient who received a combined kidney and bone marrow transplant. Following transplantation, part of the T cell population may be supplied by the graft donor rather than the patient. This receptor carries the CDR3 CASSLKGTRYQPQHF. DNA sequence: TGTGCCAGCAGCTTAAAGGGCACTAGGTATCAGCCCCAGCATTTT.